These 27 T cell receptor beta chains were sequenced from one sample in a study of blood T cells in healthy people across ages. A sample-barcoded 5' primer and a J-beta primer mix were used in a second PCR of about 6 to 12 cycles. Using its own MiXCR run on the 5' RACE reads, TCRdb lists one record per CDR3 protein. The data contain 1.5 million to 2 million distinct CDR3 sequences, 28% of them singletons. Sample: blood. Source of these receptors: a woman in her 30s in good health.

Here the CDR3 reads CSAAYTRGYGYTF. As DNA, the CDR3 is TGCAGTGCCGCATATACGAGGGGCTATGGCTACACCTTC. The chain links TRBV20-1 to TRBJ1-2; possible D gene TRBD1, 5 bases. The V and J ends lost 6 bases and 4 bases respectively, with 15 bases between them. Germline V gene lookup returns CDR1 DFQATT and CDR2 SNEGSKA (reference sequence). CDR3 length: 13 amino acids.

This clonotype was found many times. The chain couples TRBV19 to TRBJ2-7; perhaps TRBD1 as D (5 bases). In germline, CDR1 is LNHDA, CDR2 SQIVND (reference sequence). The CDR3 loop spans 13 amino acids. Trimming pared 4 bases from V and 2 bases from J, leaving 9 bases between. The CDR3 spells CASSTREPYEQYF. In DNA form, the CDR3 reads TGTGCCAGTAGTACCAGGGAACCCTACGAGCAGTACTTC.

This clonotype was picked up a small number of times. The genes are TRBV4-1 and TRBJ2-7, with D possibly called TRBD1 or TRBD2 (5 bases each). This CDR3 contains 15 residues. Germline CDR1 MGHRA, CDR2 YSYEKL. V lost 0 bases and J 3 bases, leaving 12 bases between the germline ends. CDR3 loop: CASSQEAGRRYEQYF. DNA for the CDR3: TGCGCCAGCAGCCAAGAGGCAGGGAGACGCTACGAGCAGTACTTC.

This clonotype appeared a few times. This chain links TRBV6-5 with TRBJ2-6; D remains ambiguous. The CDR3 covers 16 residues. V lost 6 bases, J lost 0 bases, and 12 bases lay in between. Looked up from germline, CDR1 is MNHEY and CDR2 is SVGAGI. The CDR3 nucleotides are TGTGCCAGCAGACTCACTTCCTCCTCTGGGGCCAACGTCCTGACTTTC. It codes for CASRLTSSSGANVLTF.

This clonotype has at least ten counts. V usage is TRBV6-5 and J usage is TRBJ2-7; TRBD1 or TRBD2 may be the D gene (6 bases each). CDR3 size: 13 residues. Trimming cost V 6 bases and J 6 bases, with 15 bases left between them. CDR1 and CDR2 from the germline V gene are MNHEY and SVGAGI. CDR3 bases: TGTGCCAGCAGGCGCATGGGGGGCCGCGAGCAGTACTTC. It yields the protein CASRRMGGREQYF.

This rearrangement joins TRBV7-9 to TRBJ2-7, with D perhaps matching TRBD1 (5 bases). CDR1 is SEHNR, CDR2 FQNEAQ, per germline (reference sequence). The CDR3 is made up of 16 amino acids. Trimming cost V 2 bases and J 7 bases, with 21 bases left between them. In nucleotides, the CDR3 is TGTGCCAGCAGCTTAATTCTCAGGGATGCGGCACTAGAGCAGTACTTC. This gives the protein CASSLILRDAALEQYF.

The CDR3, as DNA: TGTGCCAGCAGACGTACAGGGATGAAATACTATGGCTACACCTTC. It is translated as CASRRTGMKYYGYTF. V is TRBV12-3 or TRBV12-4 and J is TRBJ1-2, with D possibly being TRBD1 (6 bases). This CDR3 region has 15 residues. Trimming took 6 bases from V and 3 from J, leaving 17 bases between them.

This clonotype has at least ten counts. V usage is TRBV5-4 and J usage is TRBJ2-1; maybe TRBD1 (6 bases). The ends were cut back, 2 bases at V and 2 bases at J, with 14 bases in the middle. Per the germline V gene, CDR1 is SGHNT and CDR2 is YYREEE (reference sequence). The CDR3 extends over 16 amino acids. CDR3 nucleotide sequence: TGTGCCAGCAGCTTTATGAGGCAGGGGACCTACAATGAGCAGTTCTTC. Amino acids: CASSFMRQGTYNEQFF.

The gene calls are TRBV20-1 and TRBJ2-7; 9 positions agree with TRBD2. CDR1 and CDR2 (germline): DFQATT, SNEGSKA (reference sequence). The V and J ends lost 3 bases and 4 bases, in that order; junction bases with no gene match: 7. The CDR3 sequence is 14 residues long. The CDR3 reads CSASLAGRLYEQYF. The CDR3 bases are TGCAGTGCTAGCCTAGCGGGACGTCTGTACGAGCAGTACTTC.

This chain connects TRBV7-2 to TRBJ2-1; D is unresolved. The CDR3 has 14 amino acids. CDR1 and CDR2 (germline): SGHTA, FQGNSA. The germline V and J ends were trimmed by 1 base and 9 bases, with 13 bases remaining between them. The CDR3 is CASSLVVRSVEQFF. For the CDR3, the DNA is TGTGCCAGCAGCTTAGTCGTCAGGTCTGTTGAGCAGTTCTTC.

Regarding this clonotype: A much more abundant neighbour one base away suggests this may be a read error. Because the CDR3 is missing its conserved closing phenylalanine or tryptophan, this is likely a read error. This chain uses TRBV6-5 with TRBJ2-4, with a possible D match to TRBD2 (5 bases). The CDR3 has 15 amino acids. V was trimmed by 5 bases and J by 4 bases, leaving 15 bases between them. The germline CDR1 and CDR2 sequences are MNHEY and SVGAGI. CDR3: CASSAEGAGKNIQYL. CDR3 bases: TGTGCCAGCAGTGCCGAGGGAGCAGGTAAAAACATTCAGTACTTA.

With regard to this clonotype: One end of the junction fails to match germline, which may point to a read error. The CDR3 nucleotides are TGCAGCGTGGCTACTAGCTCCTGCGAGCAGTACTTC. Translating it yields CSVATSSCEQYF. The chain recombines TRBV29-1 with TRBJ2-7; TRBD2 is a possible D gene (6 bases). This CDR3 has 12 amino acids. Germline values: CDR1 SQVTM, CDR2 ANQGSEA.

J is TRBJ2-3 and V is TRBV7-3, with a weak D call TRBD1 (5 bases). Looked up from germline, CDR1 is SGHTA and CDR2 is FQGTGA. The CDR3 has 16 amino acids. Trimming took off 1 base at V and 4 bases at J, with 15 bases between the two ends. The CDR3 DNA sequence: TGTGCCAGCAGCTTAAGCGGTCGGCAGGGTCCAGATACGCAGTATTTT. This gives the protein CASSLSGRQGPDTQYF.

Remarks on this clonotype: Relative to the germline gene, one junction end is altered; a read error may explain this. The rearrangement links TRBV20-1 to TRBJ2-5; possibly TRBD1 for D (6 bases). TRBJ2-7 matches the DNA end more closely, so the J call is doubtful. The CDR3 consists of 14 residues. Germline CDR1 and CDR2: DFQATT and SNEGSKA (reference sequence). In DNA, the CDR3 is TGCGGTGCTAGACAGGACACAAACTCCTACGAGCAGTACTTC. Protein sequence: CGARQDTNSYEQYF.

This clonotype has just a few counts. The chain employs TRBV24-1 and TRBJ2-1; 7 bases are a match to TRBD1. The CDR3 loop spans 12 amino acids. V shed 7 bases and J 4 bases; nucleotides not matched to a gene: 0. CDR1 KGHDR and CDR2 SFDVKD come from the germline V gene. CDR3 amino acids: CATRDRYNEQFF. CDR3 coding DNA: TGTGCCACCAGGGACAGGTACAATGAGCAGTTCTTC.

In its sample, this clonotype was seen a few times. The CDR3 nucleotides read TGCAGTGCTTTGACTAGCGGGGGGACCCAAGAGACCCAGTACTTC. Its protein is CSALTSGGTQETQYF. The V call is TRBV20-1, the J call TRBJ2-5; 13 bases are a match to TRBD2. Germline V gene data show CDR1 as DFQATT and CDR2 as SNEGSKA (reference sequence). This CDR3 is built from 15 residues. V was pared by 5 bases and J by 1 base, with 4 bases of the junction left unmatched.

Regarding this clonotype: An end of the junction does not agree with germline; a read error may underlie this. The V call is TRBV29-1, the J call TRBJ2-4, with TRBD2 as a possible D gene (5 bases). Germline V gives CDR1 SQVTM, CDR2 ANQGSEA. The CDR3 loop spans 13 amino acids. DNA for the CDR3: TGCGGCGTCCTCGGACTCTCCAAAAACATTCAGTACTTC. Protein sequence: CGVLGLSKNIQYF.

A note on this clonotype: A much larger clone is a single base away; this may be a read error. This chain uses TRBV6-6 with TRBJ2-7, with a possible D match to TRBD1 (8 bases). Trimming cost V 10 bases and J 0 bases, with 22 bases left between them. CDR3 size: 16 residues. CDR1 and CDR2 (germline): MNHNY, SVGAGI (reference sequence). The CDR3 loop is CATSRGGQDSSYEQYF. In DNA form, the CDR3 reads TGTGCCACCTCTAGGGGGGGACAGGATAGCTCCTACGAGCAGTACTTC.

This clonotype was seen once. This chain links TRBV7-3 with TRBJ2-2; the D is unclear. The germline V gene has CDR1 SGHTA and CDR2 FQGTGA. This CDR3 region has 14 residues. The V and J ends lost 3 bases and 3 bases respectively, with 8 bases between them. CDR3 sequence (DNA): TGTGCCAGCAGCTTTGACCGGGACACCGGGGAGCTGTTTTTT. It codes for CASSFDRDTGELFF.

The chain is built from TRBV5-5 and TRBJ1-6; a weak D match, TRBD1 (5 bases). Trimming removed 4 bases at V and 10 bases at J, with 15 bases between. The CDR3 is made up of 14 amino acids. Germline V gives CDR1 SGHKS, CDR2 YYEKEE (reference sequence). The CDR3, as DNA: TGTGCCAGCAGCGGGCGGGGCGGGGAGTCACCCCTCCACTTT. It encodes CASSGRGGESPLHF.

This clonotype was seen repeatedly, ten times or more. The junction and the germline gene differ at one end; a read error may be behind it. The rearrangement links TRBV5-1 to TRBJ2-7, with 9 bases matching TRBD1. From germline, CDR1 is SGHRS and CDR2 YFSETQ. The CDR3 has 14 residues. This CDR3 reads CASSPGQGIYEQYF. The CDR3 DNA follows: TGTGCCAGCAGCCCGGGACAGGGAATCTACGAGCAGTACTTC.

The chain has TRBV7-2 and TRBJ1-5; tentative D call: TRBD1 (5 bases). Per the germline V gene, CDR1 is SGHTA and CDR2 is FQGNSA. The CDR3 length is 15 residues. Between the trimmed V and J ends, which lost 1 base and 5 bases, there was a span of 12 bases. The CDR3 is CASSLVWGRDQPQHF. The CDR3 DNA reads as TGTGCCAGCAGCTTAGTGTGGGGACGGGATCAGCCCCAGCATTTT.

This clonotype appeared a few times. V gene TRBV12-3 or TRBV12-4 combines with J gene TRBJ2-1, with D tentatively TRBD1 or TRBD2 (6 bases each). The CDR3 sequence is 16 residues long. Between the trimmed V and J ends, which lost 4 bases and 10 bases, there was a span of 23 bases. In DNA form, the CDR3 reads TGTGCCAGCAGTTCCCACGGGTCGGGGGCCCTTGGGGAGCAGTTCTTC. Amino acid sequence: CASSSHGSGALGEQFF.

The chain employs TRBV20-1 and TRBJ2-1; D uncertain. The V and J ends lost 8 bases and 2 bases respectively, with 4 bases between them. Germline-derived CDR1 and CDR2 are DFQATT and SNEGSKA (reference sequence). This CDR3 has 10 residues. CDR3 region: CSSTYNEQFF. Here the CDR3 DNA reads TGCAGTTCTACCTACAATGAGCAGTTCTTC.

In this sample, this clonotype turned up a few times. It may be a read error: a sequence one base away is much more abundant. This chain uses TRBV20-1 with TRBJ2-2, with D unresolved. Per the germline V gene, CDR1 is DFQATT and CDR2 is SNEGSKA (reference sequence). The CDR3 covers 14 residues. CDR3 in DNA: TGCAGTGTTAGAGATTGGAAGAACACCGGGGAGCTGTTTTTT. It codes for CSVRDWKNTGELFF.

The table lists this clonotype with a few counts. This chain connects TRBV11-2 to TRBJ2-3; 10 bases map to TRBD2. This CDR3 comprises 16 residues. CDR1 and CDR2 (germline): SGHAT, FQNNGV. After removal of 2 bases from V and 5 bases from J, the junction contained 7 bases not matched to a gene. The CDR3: CASSLFQREGEDTQYF. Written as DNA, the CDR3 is TGTGCCAGCAGCTTATTCCAGCGGGAGGGCGAAGATACGCAGTATTTT.

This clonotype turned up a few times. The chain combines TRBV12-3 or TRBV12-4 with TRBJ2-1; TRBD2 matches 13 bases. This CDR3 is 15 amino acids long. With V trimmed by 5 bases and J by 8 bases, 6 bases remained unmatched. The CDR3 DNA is TGTGCCAGCAGTATCGGACTAGCGGGAGACCATGAGCAGTTCTTC. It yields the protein CASSIGLAGDHEQFF.